Included here is one TCR beta chain sequence, with context. The CDR3 covers 14 residues. Trimming shortened V by 4 bases and J by 1 base, and 12 bases separated the two germline ends. The germline V gene has CDR1 SGDLS and CDR2 YYNGEE. The method was immunoSEQ multiplex PCR; TCRdb's version includes in-frame clones alone and lacks a portion of them. The sample has about 2.3 million clones, 85% to 95% seen once. This specimen comes from a study of shared clonotypes between healthy human individuals. Study overall: The study enrolled a couple of women and three men aged 18 to 49.

Sample: naive CD4+ T cells from PBMCs. The sample's subset: CD45RA+ positively selected. V gene TRBV9 combines with J gene TRBJ2-7; either TRBD1 or TRBD2 may fit D (5 bases each). The source of this sequence is a man aged 18 to 29 in good health. Some clones in this sample may be carry-over from other donors' samples. CDR3 in amino acids: CASSFRDLSYEQYF. For the CDR3, the DNA is TGTGCCAGCAGCTTCCGGGACCTATCCTACGAGCAGTACTTC.